This T cell receptor (beta chain) was recovered during a study of lymphopenia after photon versus proton radiotherapy. Assay used: immunoSEQ multiplex PCR; TCRdb lists only in-frame clones, some missing. This table holds about 34,000 clones, about 80% found once. This clonotype was obtained from a woman between 65 and 79 years old with pancreatic cancer. The sample in question was peripheral blood, obtained from a patient treated with proton-based radiotherapy.

CDR3 amino acids: CASSLAPRGGYMSYEQYF. Written as DNA, the CDR3 is TGTGCCAGCAGCTTAGCTCCACGGGGGGGGTATATGTCCTACGAGCAGTACTTC. The rearrangement joins TRBV7-6 to TRBJ2-7; 8 nucleotides align to TRBD2. This CDR3 spans 18 amino acids. V gave up 0 bases and J gave up 1 base; unmatched junction bases: 11. CDR1 and CDR2 from the germline V gene are SGHVS and FNYEAQ.